The clone carrying this T cell receptor beta chain came up a few times. Its cognate antigen is unknown. The data belong to a study of T cells in Graves' hyperthyroidism and ophthalmopathy. Study-wide results and caveats: Expanded thyroid clonotypes (above 0.001) were mostly also found in blood.

A lack of ophthalmopathy progression within 18 months defined stable Graves' hyperthyroidism. Uncontrolled infection, other autoimmune disease, pregnancy or lactation barred patients from enrollment. The PBMCs had their origin in roughly 9.8 ml of fresh peripheral blood. Per the germline V gene, CDR1 is SNHLY and CDR2 is FYNNEI. The CDR3 contains 15 residues. The V and J ends lost 2 bases and 1 base respectively, with 9 bases between them. The TCR beta CDR3 regions underwent amplification using RNA transcripts as the source. Primed by the HTBI set, a first-round RT-PCR was run on the TCR CDR3. One entry per CDR3 protein results from TCRdb running MiXCR on the multiplex PCR reads. The sample lists fewer than 650,000 distinct CDR3 sequences, about 15% occurring once.

Sequenced input: blood. This chain connects TRBV2 to TRBJ1-3; TRBD1 is a possible D gene (5 bases). The clonotype originates from a woman aged 40 to 50 with Graves' hyperthyroidism. Written as DNA, the CDR3 is TGTGCCAGCAGTGAATCGGCAGGGTCTGGAAACACCATATATTTT. It encodes CASSESAGSGNTIYF.